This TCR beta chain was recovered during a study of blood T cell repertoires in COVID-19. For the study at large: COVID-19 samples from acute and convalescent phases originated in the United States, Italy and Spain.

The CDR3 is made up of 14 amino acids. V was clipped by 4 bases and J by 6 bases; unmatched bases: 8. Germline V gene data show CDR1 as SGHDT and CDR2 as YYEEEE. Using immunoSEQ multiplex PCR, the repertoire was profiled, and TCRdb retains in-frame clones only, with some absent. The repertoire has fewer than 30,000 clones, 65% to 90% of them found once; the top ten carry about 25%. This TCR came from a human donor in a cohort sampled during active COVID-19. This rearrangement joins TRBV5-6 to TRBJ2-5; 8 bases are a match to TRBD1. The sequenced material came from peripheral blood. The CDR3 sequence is CASSLDRVEKTQYF. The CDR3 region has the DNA TGTGCCAGCAGCCTGGACAGGGTCGAGAAGACCCAGTACTTC.